A selection of T cell receptor beta chains follows, all from one sample in a study of OX40 agonist ivuxolimab in advanced cancers. Using immunoSEQ multiplex PCR, the repertoire was profiled, and TCRdb retains in-frame clones only, with some absent. The data contain around 75,000 clones, 85% to 90% of them singletons. The source was CD4+ or CD8+ T cells sorted from blood, collected in a trial of the OX40 agonist ivuxolimab. These receptors originate from an adult with an advanced solid tumor such as melanoma, head and neck, liver or kidney cancer. Both conserved end residues are part of each CDR3. The order of the fields is D gene, V gene, J gene, clone size, CDR3 protein, CDR3 DNA. The D gene is left open where the match is weak. The size of a clone is reported for some rows only, either as once, few or many, or as a class for expanded clones.

TRBD1	TRBV4-1	TRBJ2-2	-	CASSQAGQGGTGELFF	TGCGCCAGCAGCCAAGCGGGACAGGGCGGGACCGGGGAGCTGTTTTTT
-	TRBV2	TRBJ2-3	-	CASSEAGGWGQHTDTQYF	TGTGCCAGCAGTGAAGCAGGGGGGTGGGGACAGCACACAGATACGCAGTATTTT
TRBD2	TRBV28	TRBJ2-1	-	CASSSIGTSQDNEQFF	TGTGCCAGCAGTTCGATTGGGACTAGCCAAGACAATGAGCAGTTCTTC
-	TRBV6-1	TRBJ1-2	-	CASSEARDGYGGYTF	TGTGCCAGCAGTGAAGCTCGCGACGGATATGGTGGCTACACCTTC
-	TRBV28	TRBJ2-3	-	CASSSVGVSTDTQYF	TGTGCCAGCAGTTCCGTCGGGGTAAGCACAGATACGCAGTATTTT
-	TRBV19	TRBJ1-3	-	CASSDDRTGNTIYF	TGTGCCAGTAGTGATGACAGGACTGGAAACACCATATATTTT
-	TRBV6-6	TRBJ2-7	-	CASSYYRDMGEQYF	TGTGCCAGCAGTTACTACAGGGATATGGGCGAGCAGTACTTC
-	TRBV28	TRBJ2-2	-	CASSSGAGELFF	TGTGCCAGCAGTTCGGGCGCCGGGGAGCTGTTTTTT
-	TRBV7-9	TRBJ1-2	-	CASSSRYGYTF	TGTGCCAGCAGCTCACGCTATGGCTACACCTTC
-	TRBV28	TRBJ2-1	-	CASSLINEQFF	TGTGCCAGCAGTCTCATCAATGAGCAGTTCTTC
-	TRBV18	TRBJ2-1	-	CASSPPAGVNEQFF	TGTGCCAGCTCACCACCGGCTGGGGTCAATGAGCAGTTCTTC
-	TRBV10-3	TRBJ2-7	-	CAISDPPGAYEQYF	TGTGCCATCAGTGACCCGCCGGGGGCCTACGAGCAGTACTTC
-	TRBV5-1	TRBJ2-1	-	CASSLVGTQGGEQFF	TGCGCCAGCAGCTTGGTTGGGACTCAAGGGGGTGAGCAGTTCTTC
-	TRBV5-4	TRBJ2-2	-	CASSLDSTSNTGELFF	TGTGCCAGCAGCTTAGATTCGACCTCGAACACCGGGGAGCTGTTTTTT
-	TRBV5-4	TRBJ2-7	-	CASSSRDGSSYEQYF	TGTGCCAGCAGCTCCAGGGATGGGAGCTCCTACGAGCAGTACTTC
TRBD2	TRBV11-3	TRBJ2-7	-	CASSLGKREPGEQYF	TGTGCCAGCAGCTTAGGAAAGCGGGAGCCTGGCGAGCAGTACTTC
-	TRBV7-3	TRBJ1-3	-	CASSREGFSGNTIYF	TGTGCCAGCAGCCGCGAGGGGTTCTCTGGAAACACCATATATTTT
-	TRBV7-9	TRBJ1-1	-	CASSSLYTEAFF	TGTGCCAGCAGCTCGCTCTACACTGAAGCTTTCTTT
-	TRBV7-2	TRBJ1-1	-	CASSLQGRNTEAFF	TGTGCCAGCAGCTTACAGGGGAGGAACACTGAAGCTTTCTTT
-	TRBV30	TRBJ1-1	-	CAWSRGTTTAEAFF	TGTGCCTGGAGCCGAGGGACTACTACTGCTGAAGCTTTCTTT
TRBD1	TRBV11-2	TRBJ1-2	-	CASSLRDRVDGYTF	TGTGCCAGCAGCTTACGGGACAGGGTGGACGGCTACACCTTC
-	TRBV7-9	TRBJ2-1	-	CASSSAQNNEQFF	TGTGCCAGCAGCTCCGCGCAAAACAATGAGCAGTTCTTC
-	TRBV5-1	TRBJ1-2	-	CASSLDGGGGGYTF	TGCGCCAGCAGCTTGGATGGGGGGGGCGGTGGCTACACCTTC
-	TRBV18	TRBJ2-2	-	CASSPPSNTGELFF	TGTGCCAGCTCACCACCGTCCAACACCGGGGAGCTGTTTTTT
-	TRBV5-4	TRBJ1-1	-	CASSLGMATQDTEAFF	TGTGCCAGCAGCTTGGGAATGGCAACACAGGACACTGAAGCTTTCTTT
-	TRBV30	TRBJ1-3	-	CAWSRILSGNTIYF	TGTGCCTGGAGCAGGATTCTCTCTGGAAACACCATATATTTT
-	TRBV5-6	TRBJ1-1	-	CASSFRRTSEYTEAFF	TGTGCCAGCAGCTTTCGCCGGACATCAGAATACACTGAAGCTTTCTTT
TRBD2	TRBV27	TRBJ2-7	-	CASRRGTSGFYEQYF	TGTGCCAGCAGAAGGGGGACTAGCGGCTTCTACGAGCAGTACTTC
-	TRBV11-1	TRBJ1-6	-	CASSLSPTGRSPLHF	TGTGCCAGCAGCTTATCCCCGACAGGCCGCTCGCCCCTCCACTTT
TRBD2	TRBV19	TRBJ2-3	-	CASSIGTSGTDTQYF	TGTGCCAGTAGTATAGGGACTAGCGGCACAGATACGCAGTATTTT
TRBD2	TRBV6-5	TRBJ2-1	-	CASREAGTSSDEQFF	TGTGCCAGCAGGGAGGCCGGGACTAGCAGCGATGAGCAGTTCTTC
-	TRBV5-1	TRBJ1-2	once	CASRGQLLYGYTF	TGCGCCAGCAGGGGCCAGTTACTTTATGGCTACACCTTC
TRBD2	TRBV11-1	TRBJ2-1	-	CASSPDFAGGGLDEQFF	TGTGCCAGCAGCCCCGATTTCGCGGGAGGGGGCCTAGATGAGCAGTTCTTC
TRBD1	TRBV7-8	TRBJ2-1	-	CASSLTGGGRNEQFF	TGTGCCAGCAGCCTTACAGGGGGCGGGCGCAATGAGCAGTTCTTC
-	TRBV4-1	TRBJ1-4	-	CASSQDAAGHEKLFF	TGCGCCAGCAGCCAAGATGCGGCAGGCCACGAAAAACTGTTTTTT
TRBD2	TRBV4-1	TRBJ2-1	-	CASSQAPTSGYNEQFF	TGCGCCAGCAGCCAAGCCCCGACTAGCGGCTACAATGAGCAGTTCTTC
-	TRBV10-3	TRBJ2-6	-	CAISEQGRDAGANVLTF	TGTGCCATCAGTGAGCAGGGCAGAGATGCTGGGGCCAACGTCCTGACTTTC
TRBD1	TRBV19	TRBJ2-4	-	CASSKGQGVNIQYF	TGTGCCAGTAGTAAGGGACAGGGGGTGAACATTCAGTACTTC
-	TRBV5-1	TRBJ2-3	-	CASSLEGRPSVDTQYF	TGCGCCAGCAGCTTAGAGGGACGGCCCTCCGTCGATACGCAGTATTTT
TRBD2	TRBV9	TRBJ2-7	-	CASSVGSGGPSEQYF	TGTGCCAGCAGCGTAGGTTCGGGGGGGCCCTCCGAGCAGTACTTC
-	TRBV5-1	TRBJ1-2	once	CASSLSISNYGYTF	TGCGCCAGCAGCTTGAGTATATCTAACTATGGCTACACCTTC
TRBD1	TRBV19	TRBJ1-4	once	CASSILPGQVPEKLFF	TGTGCCAGTAGTATACTACCCGGACAGGTTCCTGAAAAACTGTTTTTT
-	TRBV28	TRBJ1-3	-	CASFAGSSGNTIYF	TGTGCCAGCTTCGCAGGGAGCTCTGGAAACACCATATATTTT
-	TRBV7-6	TRBJ2-3	-	CASSLAPEGDTQYF	TGTGCCAGCAGCTTGGCCCCCGAGGGGGATACGCAGTATTTT
-	TRBV19	TRBJ2-5	-	CASSPQGRETQYF	TGTGCCAGTAGTCCCCAGGGTAGGGAGACCCAGTACTTC
TRBD1	TRBV27	TRBJ2-1	-	CASSLLAAGRGKRDEQFF	TGTGCCAGCAGTTTATTGGCTGCGGGCAGGGGGAAACGGGATGAGCAGTTCTTC